This TCR beta chain was documented in a study of blood T cell repertoires in COVID-19. The wider study: COVID-19 samples collected from the United States, Italy and Spain covered acute and convalescent phases.

Assay used: immunoSEQ multiplex PCR; TCRdb lists only in-frame clones, some missing. The sample consists of under 250,000 clones, about four fifths of them appearing once. V was cut by 4 bases and J by 1 base, with 11 bases left in between. The CDR3 has 14 residues. Germline V CDR1 and CDR2: SGDLS, YYNGEE. The chain links TRBV9 to TRBJ1-2; no firm D call. Sequencing was performed on peripheral blood. This TCR derives from a woman aged 40 to 50 with active or convalescent COVID-19. The CDR3 loop reads CASSPGNINYGYTF. The CDR3 coding sequence is TGTGCCAGCAGCCCCGGGAACATTAACTATGGCTACACCTTC.